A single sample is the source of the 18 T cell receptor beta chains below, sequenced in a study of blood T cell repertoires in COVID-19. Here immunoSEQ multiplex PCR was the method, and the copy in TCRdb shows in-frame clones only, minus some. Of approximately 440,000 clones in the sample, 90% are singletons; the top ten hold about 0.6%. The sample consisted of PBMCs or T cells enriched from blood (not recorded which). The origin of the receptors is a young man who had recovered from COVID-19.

This CDR3 reads CASSTRDRVEKQYF. The DNA for the CDR3 is TGTGCCAGCAGTACAAGAGACAGGGTAGAGAAGCAGTACTTC. This chain joins TRBV27 and TRBJ2-7; TRBD1 agrees at 7 bases. Trimming at V came to 5 bases and at J to 8 bases, leaving 12 bases not matched to a gene. The CDR3 has 14 amino acids. Germline V gives CDR1 MNHEY, CDR2 SMNVEV (reference sequence).

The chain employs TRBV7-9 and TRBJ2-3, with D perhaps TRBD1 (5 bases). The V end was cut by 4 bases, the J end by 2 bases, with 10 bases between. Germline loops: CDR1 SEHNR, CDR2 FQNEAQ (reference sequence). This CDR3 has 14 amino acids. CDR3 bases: TGTGCCAGCAGCTCGACAGAATTCACAGATACGCAGTATTTT. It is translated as CASSSTEFTDTQYF. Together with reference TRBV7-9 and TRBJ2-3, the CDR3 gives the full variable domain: DTGVSQNPRHKITKRGQNVTFRCDPISEHNRLYWYRQTLGQGPEFLTYFQNEAQLEKSRLLSDRFSAERPKGSFSTLEIQRTEQGDSAMYLCASSSTEFTDTQYFGPGTRLTVL.

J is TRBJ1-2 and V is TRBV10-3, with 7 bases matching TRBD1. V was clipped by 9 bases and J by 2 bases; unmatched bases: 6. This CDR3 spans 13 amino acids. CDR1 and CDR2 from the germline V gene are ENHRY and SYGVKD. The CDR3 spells CAISDRENYGYTF. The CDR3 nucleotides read TGTGCCATTTCCGACAGGGAAAACTATGGCTACACCTTC.

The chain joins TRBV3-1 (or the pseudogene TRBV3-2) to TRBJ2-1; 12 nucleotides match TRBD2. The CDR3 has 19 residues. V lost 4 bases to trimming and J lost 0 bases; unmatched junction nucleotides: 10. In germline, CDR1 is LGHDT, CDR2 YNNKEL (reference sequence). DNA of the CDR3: TGTGCCAGCAGCCTACTAGCGGGAGGCGGGGGGAGCTCCTACAATGAGCAGTTCTTC. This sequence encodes CASSLLAGGGGSSYNEQFF.

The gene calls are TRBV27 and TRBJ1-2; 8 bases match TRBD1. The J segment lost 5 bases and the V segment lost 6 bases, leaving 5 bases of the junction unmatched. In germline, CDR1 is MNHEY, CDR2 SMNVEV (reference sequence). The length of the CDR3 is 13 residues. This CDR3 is CASRYRGSYGYTF. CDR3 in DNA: TGTGCCAGCAGGTACAGGGGGTCGTATGGCTACACCTTC.

Here the CDR3 reads CASSQAGGAQPQHF. CDR3 sequence (DNA): TGTGCCAGCAGCCAAGCGGGGGGGGCCCAGCCCCAGCATTTT. The chain has TRBV3-1 (or the pseudogene TRBV3-2) and TRBJ1-5; TRBD1 might be the D (6 bases). Germline values: CDR1 LGHDT, CDR2 YNNKEL (reference sequence). This CDR3 spans 14 amino acids. V was clipped by 1 base and J by 7 bases, with 11 bases between them.

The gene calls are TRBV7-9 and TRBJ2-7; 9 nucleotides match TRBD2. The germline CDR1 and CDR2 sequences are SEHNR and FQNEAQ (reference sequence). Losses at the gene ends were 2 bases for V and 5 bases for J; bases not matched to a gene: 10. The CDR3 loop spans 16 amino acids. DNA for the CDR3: TGTGCCAGCAGCTTATATCCTTCTAGCGGGATGGACGAGCAGTACTTC. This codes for CASSLYPSSGMDEQYF.

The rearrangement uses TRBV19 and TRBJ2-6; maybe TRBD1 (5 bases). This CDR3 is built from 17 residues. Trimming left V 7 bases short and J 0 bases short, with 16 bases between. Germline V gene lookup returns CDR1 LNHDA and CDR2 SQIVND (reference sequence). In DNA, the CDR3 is TGTGCCAGTATACCTTCCGGACACCTCTCTGGGGCCAACGTCCTGACTTTC. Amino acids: CASIPSGHLSGANVLTF.

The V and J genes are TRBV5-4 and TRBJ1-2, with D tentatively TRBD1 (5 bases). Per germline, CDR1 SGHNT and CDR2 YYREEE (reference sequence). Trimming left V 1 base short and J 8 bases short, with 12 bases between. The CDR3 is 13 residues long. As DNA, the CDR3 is TGTGCCAGCAGCTTGATCGACAGTTGGGGCTACACCTTC. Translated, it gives CASSLIDSWGYTF.

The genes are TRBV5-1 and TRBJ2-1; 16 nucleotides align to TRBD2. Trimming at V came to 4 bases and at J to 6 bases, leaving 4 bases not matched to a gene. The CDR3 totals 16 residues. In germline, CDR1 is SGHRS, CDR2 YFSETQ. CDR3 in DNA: TGCGCCAGCAGCACGGGACTAGCGGGAGGGGGCAATGAGCAGTTCTTC. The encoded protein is CASSTGLAGGGNEQFF.

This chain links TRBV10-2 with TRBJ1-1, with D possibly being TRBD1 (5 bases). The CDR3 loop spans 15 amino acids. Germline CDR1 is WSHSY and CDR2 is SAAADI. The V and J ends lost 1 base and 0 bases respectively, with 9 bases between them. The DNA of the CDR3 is TGCGCCAGCAGTGAGTTACGACAGCTGAACACTGAAGCTTTCTTT. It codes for CASSELRQLNTEAFF.

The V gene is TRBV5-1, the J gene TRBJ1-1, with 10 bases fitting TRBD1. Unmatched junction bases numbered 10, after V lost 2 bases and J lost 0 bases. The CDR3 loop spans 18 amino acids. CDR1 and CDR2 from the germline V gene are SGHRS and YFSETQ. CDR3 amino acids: CASSFGPGQGSLNTEAFF. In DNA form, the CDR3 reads TGCGCCAGCAGCTTTGGGCCGGGACAGGGGTCCCTGAACACTGAAGCTTTCTTT.

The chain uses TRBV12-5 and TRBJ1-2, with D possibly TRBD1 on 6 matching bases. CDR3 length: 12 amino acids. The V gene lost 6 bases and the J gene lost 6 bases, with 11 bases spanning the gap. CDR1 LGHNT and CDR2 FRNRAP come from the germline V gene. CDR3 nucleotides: TGTGCTAGTGGAGAAAACAGGGATGGCTACACCTTC. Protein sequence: CASGENRDGYTF.

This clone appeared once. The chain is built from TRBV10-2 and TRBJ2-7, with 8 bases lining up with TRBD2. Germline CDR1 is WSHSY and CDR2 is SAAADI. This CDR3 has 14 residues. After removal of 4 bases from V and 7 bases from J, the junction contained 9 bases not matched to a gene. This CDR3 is CASSGGGGPGEQYF. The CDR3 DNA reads TGCGCCAGCAGTGGAGGCGGGGGGCCAGGAGAGCAGTACTTC.

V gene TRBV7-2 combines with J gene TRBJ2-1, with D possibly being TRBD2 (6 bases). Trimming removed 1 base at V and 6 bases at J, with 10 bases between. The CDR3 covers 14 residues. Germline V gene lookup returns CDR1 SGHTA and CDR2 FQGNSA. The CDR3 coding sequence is TGTGCCAGCAGCTTAGAACTAGCCGGCAATGAGCAGTTCTTC. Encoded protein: CASSLELAGNEQFF.

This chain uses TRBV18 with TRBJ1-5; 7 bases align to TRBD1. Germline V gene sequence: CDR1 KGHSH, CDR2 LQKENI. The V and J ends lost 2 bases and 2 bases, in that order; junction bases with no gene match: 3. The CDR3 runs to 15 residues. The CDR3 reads CASSPKGAGNQPQHF. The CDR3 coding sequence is TGTGCCAGCTCACCAAAGGGGGCGGGCAATCAGCCCCAGCATTTT.

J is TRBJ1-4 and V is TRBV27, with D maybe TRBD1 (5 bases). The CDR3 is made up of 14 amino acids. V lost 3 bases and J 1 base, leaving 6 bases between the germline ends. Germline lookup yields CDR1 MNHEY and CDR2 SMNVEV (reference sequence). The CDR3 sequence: CASSFTGTNEKLFF. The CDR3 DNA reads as TGTGCCAGCAGTTTTACAGGAACTAATGAAAAACTGTTTTTT.

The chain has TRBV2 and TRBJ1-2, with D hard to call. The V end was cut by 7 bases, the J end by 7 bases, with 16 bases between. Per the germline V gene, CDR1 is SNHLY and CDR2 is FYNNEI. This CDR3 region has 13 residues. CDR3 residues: CASKVARYGGYTF. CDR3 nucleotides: TGTGCCAGCAAGGTAGCTAGGTACGGTGGCTACACCTTC.